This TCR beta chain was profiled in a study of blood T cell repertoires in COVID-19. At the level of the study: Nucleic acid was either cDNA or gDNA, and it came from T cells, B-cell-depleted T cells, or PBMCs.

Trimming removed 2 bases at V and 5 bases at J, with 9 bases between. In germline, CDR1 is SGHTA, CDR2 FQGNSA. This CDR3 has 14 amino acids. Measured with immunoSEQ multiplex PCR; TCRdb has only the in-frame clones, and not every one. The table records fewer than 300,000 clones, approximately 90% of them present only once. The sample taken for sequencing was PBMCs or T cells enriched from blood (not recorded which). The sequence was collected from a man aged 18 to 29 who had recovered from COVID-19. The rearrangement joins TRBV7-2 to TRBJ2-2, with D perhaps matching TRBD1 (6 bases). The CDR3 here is CASSLRGYTGELFF. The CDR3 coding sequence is TGTGCCAGCAGCTTAAGGGGGTATACCGGGGAGCTGTTTTTT.